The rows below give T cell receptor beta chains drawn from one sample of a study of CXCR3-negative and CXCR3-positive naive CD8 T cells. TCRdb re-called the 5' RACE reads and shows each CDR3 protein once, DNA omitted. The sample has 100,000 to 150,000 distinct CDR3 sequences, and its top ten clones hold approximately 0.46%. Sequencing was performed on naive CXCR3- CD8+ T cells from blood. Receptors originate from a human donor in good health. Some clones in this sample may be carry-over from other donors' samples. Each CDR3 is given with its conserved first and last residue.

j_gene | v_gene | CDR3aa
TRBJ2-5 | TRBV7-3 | CASSLTAGAKETQYF
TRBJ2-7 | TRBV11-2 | CASSLAGDNEQYF
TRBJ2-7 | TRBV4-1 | CASSQVASGTYEQYF
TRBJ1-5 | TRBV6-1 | CASSKGQVTSNQPQHF
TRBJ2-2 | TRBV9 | CASSPSEAGLAGDTGELFF
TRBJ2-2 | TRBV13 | CASSLGESGELFF
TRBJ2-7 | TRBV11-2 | CASAPGNLREQYF
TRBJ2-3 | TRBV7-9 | CASLRADTQYF
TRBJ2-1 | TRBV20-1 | CSADTHNEQFF
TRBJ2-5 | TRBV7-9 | CASSGRDFQETQYF
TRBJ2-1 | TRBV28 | CASSPQGAEQFF
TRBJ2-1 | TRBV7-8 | CASTAGDGSYNEQFF
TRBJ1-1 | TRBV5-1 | CASSLYEGETEAFF
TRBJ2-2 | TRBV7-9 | CASSLDFSPGELFF
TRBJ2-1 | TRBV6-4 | CASSDSWTGSYNEQFF
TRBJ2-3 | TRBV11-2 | CASSLDSRGLEAQYF
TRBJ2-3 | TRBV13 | CASSLRGGRSDTQYF
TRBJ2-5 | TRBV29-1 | CSVEDEGREIQETQYF
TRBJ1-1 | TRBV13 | CASSKGLNTEAFF
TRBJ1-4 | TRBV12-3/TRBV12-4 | CASSQAGAATNEKLFF
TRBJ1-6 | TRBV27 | CASMIRNYNSPLHF
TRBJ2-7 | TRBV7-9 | CASSLPGLSNEQYF
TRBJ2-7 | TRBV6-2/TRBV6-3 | CASSYSTSGGYEQYF
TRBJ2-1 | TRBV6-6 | CASSYSPGGAWYNEQFF